These T cell receptor beta chains were read from a single sample in a study of shared clonotypes between healthy human individuals. The protocol was immunoSEQ multiplex PCR, while the TCRdb copy is restricted to in-frame clones and leaves out a portion. The table lists 2,500,000 or so clones, more than 90% of them singletons. Sequencing input: naive CD4+ T cells sorted from blood. Receptor source: a man younger than 35 in good health. Each CDR3 is given with its conserved first and last residue. D genes are given only for firm matches. Where a row states a size, it is once, few, many or the class of an expanded clone; other rows omit it.

clone_size: NA
j_call: TRBJ2-7
d_call: TRBD1
v_call: TRBV9
cdr3_nt: TGTGCCAGCAGCGTAGGGGCTACCGGGACAGGGCGCTACGAGCAGTACTTC
cdr3_aa: CASSVGATGTGRYEQYF

clone_size: NA
j_call: TRBJ1-2
d_call: NA
v_call: TRBV6-4
cdr3_nt: TGTGCCAGCAGTGAGGCCTATGCCGGGTATGGCTACACCTTC
cdr3_aa: CASSEAYAGYGYTF

clone_size: NA
j_call: TRBJ1-1
d_call: TRBD1
v_call: TRBV4-3
cdr3_nt: TGCGCCAGCAGCCCAAGGCCGACAGGGGAGGGCACTGAAGCTTTCTTT
cdr3_aa: CASSPRPTGEGTEAFF

clone_size: NA
j_call: TRBJ2-5
d_call: TRBD1
v_call: TRBV19
cdr3_nt: TGTGCCAGTAGTATGAACAGGGGAGAGACCCAGTACTTC
cdr3_aa: CASSMNRGETQYF

clone_size: NA
j_call: TRBJ2-3
d_call: TRBD1
v_call: TRBV28
cdr3_nt: TGTGCCAGCAGTTACGGGACAGGGAGTACAGATACGCAGTATTTT
cdr3_aa: CASSYGTGSTDTQYF

clone_size: NA
j_call: TRBJ1-6
d_call: TRBD1
v_call: TRBV28
cdr3_nt: TGTGCCAGCAGTCCTTCCCCCGGGACAGGCTATAATTCACCCCTCCACTTT
cdr3_aa: CASSPSPGTGYNSPLHF

clone_size: once
j_call: TRBJ2-5
d_call: TRBD1
v_call: TRBV5-1
cdr3_nt: TGCGCCAGCAGCCCCGGGACAGGGAAAGAGACCCAGTACTTC
cdr3_aa: CASSPGTGKETQYF

clone_size: once
j_call: TRBJ2-1
d_call: NA
v_call: TRBV5-1
cdr3_nt: TGCGCCAGCAGCCCGACCGCCGGGATTTCCTACAATGAGCAGTTCTTC
cdr3_aa: CASSPTAGISYNEQFF

clone_size: once
j_call: TRBJ1-3
d_call: NA
v_call: TRBV5-1
cdr3_nt: TGCGCCAGCAGCTTGGATTCGGTTAGCTCTGGAAACACCATATATTTT
cdr3_aa: CASSLDSVSSGNTIYF

clone_size: NA
j_call: TRBJ2-7
d_call: NA
v_call: TRBV20-1
cdr3_nt: TGCAGTGCCACATTCGTTACCGAGCAGTACTTC
cdr3_aa: CSATFVTEQYF

clone_size: NA
j_call: TRBJ1-3
d_call: NA
v_call: TRBV30
cdr3_nt: TGTGCCTGGAGTCGAGAGGACACCATATATTTT
cdr3_aa: CAWSREDTIYF

clone_size: NA
j_call: TRBJ2-6
d_call: NA
v_call: TRBV11-2
cdr3_nt: TGTGCCAGCAGCTTACCCCGGGGGGCCAACGTCCTGACTTTC
cdr3_aa: CASSLPRGANVLTF

clone_size: NA
j_call: TRBJ2-7
d_call: NA
v_call: TRBV21-1
cdr3_nt: TGTGCCAGCAGCAAAGCCCCGGGACGGAGGGGGCCCCACGAGCAGTACTTC
cdr3_aa: CASSKAPGRRGPHEQYF

clone_size: NA
j_call: TRBJ2-2
d_call: NA
v_call: TRBV7-7
cdr3_nt: TGTGCTAGCAGCTTATCCCCCCGGACATACCTAAACACCGGGGAGCTGTTTTTT
cdr3_aa: CASSLSPRTYLNTGELFF

clone_size: NA
j_call: TRBJ2-7
d_call: NA
v_call: TRBV12-5
cdr3_nt: TGTCCCCGTCCCCGTTACTCCTACGAGCAGTACTTC
cdr3_aa: CPRPRYSYEQYF

clone_size: NA
j_call: TRBJ1-4
d_call: NA
v_call: TRBV30
cdr3_nt: TGTGCCTGGAGTCGTCAGGGACCTGAAAAACTGTTTTTT
cdr3_aa: CAWSRQGPEKLFF

clone_size: NA
j_call: TRBJ2-3
d_call: TRBD2
v_call: TRBV10-3
cdr3_nt: TGTGCCATCAGTGTGGGACTAGCGGCAGATACGCAGTATTTT
cdr3_aa: CAISVGLAADTQYF

clone_size: NA
j_call: TRBJ2-7
d_call: NA
v_call: TRBV2
cdr3_nt: TGTGCCAGCAGGCGCGGGGTGGGCTACGAGCAGTACTTC
cdr3_aa: CASRRGVGYEQYF

clone_size: once
j_call: TRBJ2-7
d_call: NA
v_call: TRBV28
cdr3_nt: TGTGCCAGCAGCCTGGTCGGGGGGCCGGGCGAGCAGTACTTC
cdr3_aa: CASSLVGGPGEQYF

clone_size: NA
j_call: TRBJ2-7
d_call: TRBD1
v_call: TRBV5-1
cdr3_nt: TGCGCCAGCAGCTTGGCGGGACAGGGCCTCCCCTACGAGCAGTACTTC
cdr3_aa: CASSLAGQGLPYEQYF

clone_size: few
j_call: TRBJ1-1
d_call: NA
v_call: TRBV2
cdr3_nt: TGTGCCAGCAGGGGGGGAATGAACACTGAAGCTTTCTTT
cdr3_aa: CASRGGMNTEAFF

clone_size: NA
j_call: TRBJ2-7
d_call: NA
v_call: TRBV19
cdr3_nt: TGTGCCAGTAGTATAGATTGGGGCACCTACGAGCAGTACTTC
cdr3_aa: CASSIDWGTYEQYF

clone_size: NA
j_call: TRBJ2-3
d_call: NA
v_call: TRBV11-2
cdr3_nt: TGTGCCAGCAGCCAAAAACAGGGAGGGAGCACAGATACGCAGTATTTT
cdr3_aa: CASSQKQGGSTDTQYF

clone_size: NA
j_call: TRBJ2-5
d_call: TRBD2
v_call: TRBV19
cdr3_nt: TGTGCCAGTAGTATCTCCTCCCGAGCGGGAGGTCAAGAGACCCAGTACTTC
cdr3_aa: CASSISSRAGGQETQYF

clone_size: few
j_call: TRBJ1-1
d_call: TRBD1
v_call: TRBV6-6
cdr3_nt: TGTGCCAGCAGAAGACAGGGAGATGCTTTCTTT
cdr3_aa: CASRRQGDAFF

clone_size: NA
j_call: TRBJ2-1
d_call: TRBD2
v_call: TRBV7-2
cdr3_nt: TGTGCCAGCAGCCCGGGACTAGCGGGTTACAATGAGCAGTTCTTC
cdr3_aa: CASSPGLAGYNEQFF

clone_size: NA
j_call: TRBJ2-7
d_call: NA
v_call: TRBV4-1
cdr3_nt: TGCGCCAGCAGCCTAAGGGCGGGAAGCGACGAGCAGTACTTC
cdr3_aa: CASSLRAGSDEQYF

clone_size: NA
j_call: TRBJ2-5
d_call: NA
v_call: TRBV5-1
cdr3_nt: TGCGCCAGCCTTTCAGGAGACCAAGAGACCCAGTACTTC
cdr3_aa: CASLSGDQETQYF

clone_size: few
j_call: TRBJ1-1
d_call: TRBD1
v_call: TRBV14
cdr3_nt: TGTGCCAGCAGCCAAGTCAGGGGGTGGACTGAAGCTTTCTTT
cdr3_aa: CASSQVRGWTEAFF

clone_size: NA
j_call: TRBJ1-6
d_call: NA
v_call: TRBV28
cdr3_nt: TGTGCCACCCTGGATATAAGTGGGGGGCATAATTCACCCCTCCACTTT
cdr3_aa: CATLDISGGHNSPLHF

clone_size: NA
j_call: TRBJ1-2
d_call: NA
v_call: TRBV2
cdr3_nt: TGTGCCAGCCAAAGGGGGGGGCCTGGCTACACCTTC
cdr3_aa: CASQRGGPGYTF

clone_size: NA
j_call: TRBJ2-7
d_call: NA
v_call: TRBV6-5
cdr3_nt: TGTGCCAGCAGTCCGCTATTAGCTATCCACTACGAGCAGTACTTC
cdr3_aa: CASSPLLAIHYEQYF

clone_size: NA
j_call: TRBJ2-1
d_call: NA
v_call: TRBV30
cdr3_nt: TGTGCCTGGAGTGTAAGATGGGGAGGGGGGAATGAGCAGTTCTTC
cdr3_aa: CAWSVRWGGGNEQFF

clone_size: NA
j_call: TRBJ2-3
d_call: TRBD1
v_call: TRBV19
cdr3_nt: TGTGCCAGTAGTCGAAGACAGGGGAAGATTACAGATACGCAGTATTTT
cdr3_aa: CASSRRQGKITDTQYF

clone_size: NA
j_call: TRBJ2-2
d_call: NA
v_call: TRBV7-7
cdr3_nt: TGTGCTAGCAGCCGGTCCCCGGGCCCCGGGGAGCTGTTTTTT
cdr3_aa: CASSRSPGPGELFF

clone_size: NA
j_call: TRBJ1-2
d_call: TRBD1
v_call: TRBV9
cdr3_nt: TGTGCCAGCAGCCCAGTGGGGACAGGGGCCTATGGCTACACCTTC
cdr3_aa: CASSPVGTGAYGYTF

clone_size: NA
j_call: TRBJ1-5
d_call: TRBD1
v_call: TRBV7-9
cdr3_nt: TGTGCCAGCAGCCTTACAGGGGAGCATCAGCCCCAGCATTTT
cdr3_aa: CASSLTGEHQPQHF

clone_size: few
j_call: TRBJ1-1
d_call: NA
v_call: TRBV6-5
cdr3_nt: TGTGCCAGCAGTCCAAGCGGAGGGCTCACTGAAGCTTTCTTT
cdr3_aa: CASSPSGGLTEAFF

clone_size: NA
j_call: TRBJ2-1
d_call: NA
v_call: TRBV5-6
cdr3_nt: TGTGCCAGCAGCGGGGGAAGACAGGATGAGCAGTTCTTC
cdr3_aa: CASSGGRQDEQFF

clone_size: NA
j_call: TRBJ1-4
d_call: NA
v_call: TRBV5-1
cdr3_nt: TGCGCCAGCAGCTTCGGGGTTAATGAAAAACTGTTTTTT
cdr3_aa: CASSFGVNEKLFF

clone_size: NA
j_call: TRBJ1-1
d_call: NA
v_call: TRBV18
cdr3_nt: TGTGCCAGCTCACCCCTCGAGTCGGGGACTGAAGCTTTCTTT
cdr3_aa: CASSPLESGTEAFF

clone_size: NA
j_call: TRBJ1-3
d_call: TRBD1
v_call: TRBV9
cdr3_nt: TGTGCCAGCAGCCCCGGGACAGGGCCTGGAAACACCATATATTTT
cdr3_aa: CASSPGTGPGNTIYF

clone_size: NA
j_call: TRBJ2-3
d_call: TRBD2
v_call: TRBV6-5
cdr3_nt: TGTGCCAGCAGCGGACTAGCGGTTAGCACAGATACGCAGTATTTT
cdr3_aa: CASSGLAVSTDTQYF

clone_size: NA
j_call: TRBJ1-5
d_call: NA
v_call: TRBV5-1
cdr3_nt: TGCGCCAGCAGCTTGGAGGGCCCTCAGCCCCAGCATTTT
cdr3_aa: CASSLEGPQPQHF

clone_size: NA
j_call: TRBJ1-1
d_call: TRBD1
v_call: TRBV5-1
cdr3_nt: TGCGCCAGCAGCTTGTTTTTGGCAGGGGGCACTGAAGCTTTCTTT
cdr3_aa: CASSLFLAGGTEAFF

clone_size: NA
j_call: TRBJ2-5
d_call: NA
v_call: TRBV7-8
cdr3_nt: TGTGCCAGCAGCTCGGGTTGGCAAGAGACCCAGTACTTC
cdr3_aa: CASSSGWQETQYF

clone_size: NA
j_call: TRBJ2-7
d_call: TRBD2
v_call: TRBV14
cdr3_nt: TGTGCCAGCAGCCGACGGGATCTAGCGGGAGACGAGCAGTACTTC
cdr3_aa: CASSRRDLAGDEQYF

clone_size: few
j_call: TRBJ1-5
d_call: NA
v_call: TRBV6-1
cdr3_nt: TGTGCCAGCAGTCCCCCCGGGACATTTAATCAGCCCCAGCATTTT
cdr3_aa: CASSPPGTFNQPQHF

clone_size: NA
j_call: TRBJ2-7
d_call: NA
v_call: TRBV5-1
cdr3_nt: TGCGCCAGCAGCCCGCGCCAAGGGACCCCCTACGAGCAGTACTTC
cdr3_aa: CASSPRQGTPYEQYF

clone_size: few
j_call: TRBJ1-3
d_call: NA
v_call: TRBV11-2
cdr3_nt: TGTGCCAGCAGCTCCGGAAGTGGAAACACCATATATTTT
cdr3_aa: CASSSGSGNTIYF